Shown below are 30 T cell receptor beta chains from a single sample sequenced in a study of Graves' ophthalmopathy and Graves' hyperthyroidism. RNA transcripts were the source from which TCR beta CDR3 regions were amplified. Second-round multiplex PCR followed a first-round RT-PCR using HTBI primers. One entry per CDR3 protein, called by TCRdb with MiXCR from the multiplex PCR reads. The top ten clones hold around 10% of a sample with more than 1,000,000 distinct CDR3 sequences, around a third of them seen once. The specimen was peripheral blood or thyroid tissue (not recorded which). The receptor set was obtained from an adult man with Graves' hyperthyroidism.

Regarding this clonotype: Just one base apart from a much larger clone, this may be a read error. V and J are TRBV5-4 and TRBJ1-6; D may be TRBD1 (6 bases). Per germline, CDR1 SGHNT and CDR2 YYREEE (reference sequence). This CDR3 is built from 14 residues. V lost 4 bases and J 10 bases, leaving 15 bases between the germline ends. CDR3 residues: CASSLGQTDSPLHF. The CDR3 DNA reads as TGTGCCAGCAGCCTGGGACAAACGGACTCACCCCTCCACTTT.

V gene TRBV15 combines with J gene TRBJ2-7, with D unclear. V was cut by 3 bases and J by 3 bases, with 18 bases left in between. Germline CDR1 is LNHNV and CDR2 is YYDKDF (reference sequence). CDR3 length: 16 residues. Written as DNA, the CDR3 is TGTGCCACCAGCAGCTTGCCCGTCGAAGAAGGCTACGAGCAGTACTTC. Translated, it gives CATSSLPVEEGYEQYF.

The rearrangement uses TRBV20-1 and TRBJ1-5; 8 positions agree with TRBD1. Germline CDR1 reads DFQATT; CDR2 reads SNEGSKA (reference sequence). The CDR3 extends over 15 amino acids. Trimming cost V 1 base and J 0 bases; bases outside gene matches: 2. CDR3 coding DNA: TGCAGTGCTAGAGCGACAGGGGATAGCAATCAGCCCCAGCATTTT. The encoded protein is CSARATGDSNQPQHF.

This chain uses TRBV25-1 with TRBJ1-5, with TRBD1 matching over 7 bases. V lost 6 bases to trimming and J lost 4 bases; unmatched junction nucleotides: 12. Per germline, CDR1 MGHDK and CDR2 SYGVNS. The CDR3 is 16 amino acids. CDR3 protein: CASRLANRQGNQPQHF. CDR3 nucleotides: TGTGCCAGCAGATTAGCCAACCGACAGGGAAATCAGCCCCAGCATTTT. Drawing the rest from reference TRBV25-1 and TRBJ1-5, the complete variable domain is EADIYQTPRYLVIGTGKKITLECSQTMGHDKMYWYQQDPGMELHLIHYSYGVNSTEKGDLSSESTVSRIRTEHFPLTLESARPSHTSQYLCASRLANRQGNQPQHFGDGTRLSIL.

V gene TRBV15 combines with J gene TRBJ1-5; tentative D call: TRBD1 (5 bases). This CDR3 is built from 15 residues. Germline V gene sequence: CDR1 LNHNV, CDR2 YYDKDF (reference sequence). Deletions cut 8 bases from V and 9 bases from J, with 23 bases between. The CDR3 region is CATAATRIRVRPQHF. CDR3 DNA sequence: TGTGCCACCGCCGCGACACGAATCAGGGTCCGGCCCCAGCATTTT. Combining the CDR3 with reference TRBV15 and TRBJ1-5 gives the whole variable domain DAMVIQNPRYQVTQFGKPVTLSCSQTLNHNVMYWYQQKSSQAPKLLFHYYDKDFNNEADTPDNFQSRRPNTSFCFLDIRSPGLGDTAMYLCATAATRIRVRPQHFGDGTRLSIL.

This clonotype was observed a few times. The J gene is TRBJ1-1, the V gene TRBV11-2; TRBD1 might be the D (6 bases). The CDR3 consists of 15 residues. With 5 bases removed from V and 2 bases from J, the gap between germline ends came to 15 bases. Germline-derived CDR1 and CDR2 are SGHAT and FQNNGV. The CDR3: CASSAPTGANTEAFF. CDR3 bases: TGTGCCAGCAGCGCACCGACAGGAGCAAACACTGAAGCTTTCTTT.

This clonotype has at least ten counts. V gene TRBV10-3 combines with J gene TRBJ1-5, with 10 bases identical to TRBD1. CDR1 ENHRY and CDR2 SYGVKD come from the germline V gene. V gave up 3 bases and J gave up 7 bases; unmatched junction bases: 3. The CDR3 sequence is 14 residues long. The CDR3 sequence: CAISDGQGGQPQHF. The CDR3 coding sequence is TGTGCCATCAGTGACGGACAGGGGGGGCAGCCCCAGCATTTT.

This clonotype came up many times. V gene TRBV9 combines with J gene TRBJ1-1; TRBD1 matches 7 bases. The length of the CDR3 is 13 residues. The junction had 6 bases not matched to a gene; V was cut back by 4 bases and J by 6 bases. CDR1 is SGDLS, CDR2 YYNGEE, per germline. CDR3 in amino acids: CASSTQTGSEAFF. Here the CDR3 DNA reads TGTGCCAGCAGCACTCAGACAGGGTCTGAAGCTTTCTTT.

The rearrangement links TRBV7-2 to TRBJ1-1; TRBD1 aligns across 8 bases. Per the germline V gene, CDR1 is SGHTA and CDR2 is FQGNSA. The CDR3 sequence is 16 residues long. V lost 6 bases, J lost 4 bases, and 13 bases stayed unmatched. In DNA, the CDR3 is TGTGCCAGCAGTTTGGGGCAGGGGGCTTTAGGCACTGAAGCTTTCTTT. Translating it yields CASSLGQGALGTEAFF. Using reference TRBV7-2 and TRBJ1-1 for the parts outside the CDR3, the full variable domain is GAGVSQSPSNKVTEKGKDVELRCDPISGHTALYWYRQSLGQGLEFLIYFQGNSAPDKSGLPSDRFSAERTGGSVSTLTIQRTQQEDSAVYLCASSLGQGALGTEAFFGQGTRLTVV.

This clonotype was counted ten times or more. This chain joins TRBV2 and TRBJ1-1; no clear D gene. The V and J ends lost 6 bases and 5 bases respectively, with 10 bases between them. CDR1 is SNHLY and CDR2 is FYNNEI in the germline V gene. CDR3 length equals 12 residues. DNA for the CDR3: TGTGCCAGCAGGAAATCAATTACTGAAGCTTTCTTT. The encoded protein is CASRKSITEAFF. Full variable domain (outside the CDR3, taken from reference TRBV2 and TRBJ1-1): EPEVTQTPSHQVTQMGQEVILRCVPISNHLYFYWYRQILGQKVEFLVSFYNNEISEKSEIFDDQFSVERPDGSNFTLKIRSTKLEDSAMYFCASRKSITEAFFGQGTRLTVV.

As regards this clonotype: Here the CDR3 omits its conserved ending phenylalanine or tryptophan, so a read error is the likely source. No DNA is shown, since the ends of the CDR3 on it are uncertain; the CDR3 is the one TCRdb lists. The chain combines TRBV12-3 or TRBV12-4 with TRBJ1-1; TRBD1 is the table's D call and was not checked against the DNA. The CDR3 length is 9 residues, termini included. The CDR3 here is CAISDGQGT.

The chain uses TRBV5-8 and TRBJ2-5, with 9 bases that match TRBD2. The J segment lost 2 bases and the V segment lost 4 bases, leaving 12 bases of the junction unmatched. CDR1 is SGHTS, CDR2 YDEGEE, per germline. The CDR3 runs 17 residues. CDR3 DNA: TGTGCCAGCAGCCCGACCGTCCTAGCGGGAAGACAAGAGACCCAGTACTTC. It codes for CASSPTVLAGRQETQYF.

The sample holds a few counts of this clonotype. The gene calls are TRBV20-1 and TRBJ1-3; D is possibly TRBD1 (5 bases). CDR3 length equals 15 residues. Per the germline V gene, CDR1 is DFQATT and CDR2 is SNEGSKA (reference sequence). Trimming cost V 1 base and J 0 bases, with 10 bases left between them. Here the CDR3 DNA reads TGCAGTGCTAGAGCCTTCCAGGGCTCTGGAAACACCATATATTTT. Translation: CSARAFQGSGNTIYF.

V is TRBV7-9 and J is TRBJ1-4, with no clear D. The CDR3 sequence is 14 residues long. V was pared by 3 bases and J by 4 bases, with 9 bases between. Germline loops: CDR1 SEHNR, CDR2 FQNEAQ (reference sequence). The CDR3 region is CASSFGQDNEKLFF. Here the CDR3 DNA reads TGTGCCAGCAGCTTCGGCCAGGATAATGAAAAACTGTTTTTT.

The rearrangement links TRBV11-2 to TRBJ2-7, with D perhaps TRBD1 or TRBD2 (5 bases each). V lost 4 bases and J lost 0, with 22 bases in between. Germline V lookup: CDR1 SGHAT, CDR2 FQNNGV. The CDR3 contains 18 residues. The CDR3 here is CASSSWPGPKTVSYEQYF. Here the CDR3 DNA reads TGTGCCAGCAGCTCCTGGCCGGGGCCAAAAACGGTCTCCTACGAGCAGTACTTC.

This clonotype came up many times. V gene TRBV7-2 combines with J gene TRBJ2-2; D ambiguous. V was pared by 1 base and J by 7 bases, with 10 bases between. Germline V gene data show CDR1 as SGHTA and CDR2 as FQGNSA. The CDR3 is made up of 14 amino acids. For the CDR3, the DNA is TGTGCCAGCAGCTTAGTTTTTCGGAGCGGGGAGCTGTTTTTT. This translates into CASSLVFRSGELFF. Supplemented by reference TRBV7-2 and TRBJ2-2, the full variable domain reads GAGVSQSPSNKVTEKGKDVELRCDPISGHTALYWYRQSLGQGLEFLIYFQGNSAPDKSGLPSDRFSAERTGGSVSTLTIQRTQQEDSAVYLCASSLVFRSGELFFGEGSRLTVL.

In the case of this clonotype: The conserved final phenylalanine or tryptophan is absent from the CDR3, which likely points to a read error. This chain links TRBV9 with TRBJ2-5, with 7 bases that match TRBD1. The junction had 7 bases not matched to a gene; V was cut back by 4 bases and J by 1 base. The CDR3 length is 15 residues. Germline V lookup: CDR1 SGDLS, CDR2 YYNGEE. The CDR3 DNA follows: TGTGCCAGCAGCATACGACAGGGCCTCCAAGAGACCCAGTACCTC. Translation: CASSIRQGLQETQYL.

Concerning this clonotype: This may arise from a read error, as a much more abundant clone is one base away. The J gene is TRBJ1-2, the V gene TRBV10-3, with D perhaps matching TRBD1 (5 bases). The germline V gene has CDR1 ENHRY and CDR2 SYGVKD. The V end was cut by 6 bases, the J end by 0 bases, with 14 bases between. The CDR3 has 15 amino acids. The CDR3 sequence: CAISQQTDSNYGYTF. The CDR3 DNA sequence: TGTGCCATCAGCCAACAGACAGATTCTAACTATGGCTACACCTTC.

This clonotype occurred many times. The chain combines TRBV5-4 with TRBJ2-7; D is undetermined. The germline gives CDR1 SGHNT, CDR2 YYREEE (reference sequence). V was clipped by 0 bases and J by 2 bases, with 6 bases between them. This CDR3 has 13 residues. CDR3 loop: CASSLARTYEQYF. CDR3 sequence (DNA): TGTGCCAGCAGCTTGGCCAGGACCTACGAGCAGTACTTC.

This clonotype showed up many times. This sequence joins TRBV10-3 and TRBJ1-6, with a weak D call TRBD1 (5 bases). In germline, CDR1 is ENHRY, CDR2 SYGVKD. Deletions cut 3 bases from V and 6 bases from J, with 12 bases between. The CDR3 is 15 residues long. In nucleotides, the CDR3 is TGTGCCATCAGTGATACAGGAAGCTTTAATTCACCCCTCCACTTT. It codes for CAISDTGSFNSPLHF.

This clonotype was counted at least ten times. The V gene is TRBV4-3, the J gene TRBJ1-1, with a weak D call TRBD1 (6 bases). The length of the CDR3 is 14 residues. V was trimmed by 0 bases and J by 3 bases, leaving 8 bases between them. The germline gives CDR1 LGHNA, CDR2 YSLEER. CDR3 nucleotides: TGCGCCAGCAGCCAAGATTACAGGGACACTGAAGCTTTCTTT. It yields the protein CASSQDYRDTEAFF.

This clonotype was counted many times. The rearrangement links TRBV7-2 to TRBJ1-4, with D possibly TRBD1 on 5 matching bases. CDR1 and CDR2 (germline): SGHTA, FQGNSA. V was pared by 0 bases and J by 8 bases, with 13 bases between. This CDR3 has 15 amino acids. The CDR3 region is CASSLATGPREKLFF. In nucleotides, the CDR3 is TGTGCCAGCAGCTTAGCTACGGGACCCAGAGAAAAACTGTTTTTT.

Only a few counts were recorded for this clonotype. The J gene is TRBJ1-1, the V gene TRBV28; TRBD1 matches at 11 bases. After removal of 8 bases from V and 1 base from J, the junction contained 9 bases not matched to a gene. Germline CDR1 MDHEN, CDR2 SYDVKM. This CDR3 has 16 amino acids. DNA for the CDR3: TGTGCCAGCGAAAATAGGGACAGGGGGTGGAACACTGAAGCTTTCTTT. Its protein is CASENRDRGWNTEAFF. Supplemented by reference TRBV28 and TRBJ1-1, the full variable domain reads DVKVTQSSRYLVKRTGEKVFLECVQDMDHENMFWYRQDPGLGLRLIYFSYDVKMKEKGDIPEGYSVSREKKERFSLILESASTNQTSMYLCASENRDRGWNTEAFFGQGTRLTVV.

A few counts support this clonotype. The V call is TRBV5-8, the J call TRBJ2-7; the D gene is possibly TRBD1 (6 bases). Deletions cut 0 bases from V and 3 bases from J, with 13 bases between. CDR3 length: 15 amino acids. Germline loops: CDR1 SGHTS, CDR2 YDEGEE. Here the CDR3 reads CASSLGGQSYYEQYF. For the CDR3, the DNA is TGTGCCAGCAGCTTGGGAGGACAGTCCTACTACGAGCAGTACTTC.

This clonotype was recorded many times. The chain combines TRBV2 with TRBJ1-6; D is possibly TRBD1 (6 bases). The V gene's germline CDR1 is SNHLY and CDR2 FYNNEI. V was cut by 3 bases and J by 6 bases, with 9 bases left in between. This CDR3 is 14 amino acids long. The CDR3 DNA is TGTGCCAGCAGTGATGGCAGGGGTAATTCACCCCTCCACTTT. Amino acids: CASSDGRGNSPLHF.

This clonotype was counted between two and nine times. The chain is built from TRBV29-1 and TRBJ2-6, with 7 bases fitting TRBD2. This CDR3 is built from 14 residues. Germline V lookup: CDR1 SQVTM, CDR2 ANQGSEA. J was trimmed by 1 base and V by 7 bases; bases with no gene match: 4. The CDR3 nucleotides read TGCAGCGCATGGGGAGGGTCTGGGGCCAACGTCCTGACTTTC. Translated: CSAWGGSGANVLTF.

This clonotype has at least ten counts. The genes are TRBV7-9 and TRBJ2-7; TRBD1 matches at 9 bases. This CDR3 comprises 16 residues. The V gene end was trimmed by 5 bases and the J gene end by 7 bases; junction bases not matched to a gene: 15. Looked up from germline, CDR1 is SEHNR and CDR2 is FQNEAQ (reference sequence). The CDR3 nucleotides are TGTGCCAGCAGCGCTAGATACCGGGACAGGGAGGGAGAGCAGTACTTC. It codes for CASSARYRDREGEQYF.

CDR3 protein: CASSPFRAETQYF. DNA of the CDR3: TGTGCCAGCAGTCCTTTCAGGGCGGAGACCCAGTACTTC. V and J are TRBV7-3 and TRBJ2-5, with D maybe TRBD1 (5 bases). The CDR3 sequence is 13 residues long. V was clipped by 6 bases and J by 5 bases, with 13 bases between them. From germline, CDR1 is SGHTA and CDR2 FQGTGA.

A word on this clonotype: Germline is not matched at one junction end, which may reflect a read error. The chain links TRBV6-5 to TRBJ2-6, with 11 bases fitting TRBD2. This CDR3 is 14 amino acids long. Germline V lookup: CDR1 MNHEY, CDR2 SVGAGI. The CDR3, as DNA: TGTGCCAGCAGAGTACTAGCGGGGGCCTACGTCCTGACTTTC. It is translated as CASRVLAGAYVLTF.

The J gene is TRBJ1-1, the V gene TRBV7-6, with D perhaps matching TRBD1 (5 bases). V was cut by 5 bases and J by 6 bases, with 10 bases left in between. CDR1 SGHVS and CDR2 FNYEAQ come from the germline V gene. This CDR3 is 12 amino acids long. The CDR3 sequence is CASSRWGSEAFF. Here the CDR3 DNA reads TGTGCCAGCAGCCGATGGGGGTCTGAAGCTTTCTTT.